This TCR beta chain derives from a study of cytomegalovirus exposure and HLA in healthy donors. This PCR relied on a set of 60 Vbeta primers and 13 Jbeta primers. Sequencing used immunoSEQ multiplex PCR; TCRdb keeps in-frame clones, though not all of them. The specimen's table records roughly 69,000 clones. CDR3 length: 14 amino acids. Germline-derived CDR1 and CDR2 are SGHDT and YYEEEE. V lost 2 bases, J lost 4 bases, and 13 bases lay in between. Sequencing was done on a sample of PBMCs. The TCR was taken from a woman younger than 45 in good health and CMV-seronegative. The chain recombines TRBV5-6 with TRBJ2-7; D perhaps matches TRBD2 (5 bases). In DNA form, the CDR3 reads TGTGCCAGCAGCTTTCGAGGGATGAATTACGAGCAGTACTTC. Translation: CASSFRGMNYEQYF.